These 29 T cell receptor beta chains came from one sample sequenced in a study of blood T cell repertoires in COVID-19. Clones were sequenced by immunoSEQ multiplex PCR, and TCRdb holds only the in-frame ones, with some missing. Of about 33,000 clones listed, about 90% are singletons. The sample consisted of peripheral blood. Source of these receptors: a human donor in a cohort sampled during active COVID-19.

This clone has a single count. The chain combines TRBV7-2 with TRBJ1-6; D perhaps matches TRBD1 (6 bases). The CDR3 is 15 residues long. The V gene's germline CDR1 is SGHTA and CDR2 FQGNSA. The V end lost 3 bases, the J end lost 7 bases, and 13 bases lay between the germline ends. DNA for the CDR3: TGTGCCAGCAGCTTGGGGGCGTCCCAAAATTCACCCCTCCACTTT. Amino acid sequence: CASSLGASQNSPLHF.

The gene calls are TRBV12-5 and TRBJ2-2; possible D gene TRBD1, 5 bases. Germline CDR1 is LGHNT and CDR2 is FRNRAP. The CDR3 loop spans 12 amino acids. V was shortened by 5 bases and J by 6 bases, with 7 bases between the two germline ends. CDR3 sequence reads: CASGETAGELFF. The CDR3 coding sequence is TGTGCTAGTGGTGAGACAGCCGGGGAGCTGTTTTTT.

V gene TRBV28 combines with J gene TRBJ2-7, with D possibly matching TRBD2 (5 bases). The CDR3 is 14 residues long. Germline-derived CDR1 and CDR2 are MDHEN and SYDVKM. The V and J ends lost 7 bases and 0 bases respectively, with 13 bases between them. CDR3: CASTIGRVSYEQYF. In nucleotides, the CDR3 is TGTGCCAGCACCATAGGGCGGGTCTCCTACGAGCAGTACTTC.

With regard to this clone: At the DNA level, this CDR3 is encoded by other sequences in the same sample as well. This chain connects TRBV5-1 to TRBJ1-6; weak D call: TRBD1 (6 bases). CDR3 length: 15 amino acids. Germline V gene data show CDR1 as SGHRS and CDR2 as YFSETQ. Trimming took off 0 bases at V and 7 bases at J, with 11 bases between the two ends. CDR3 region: CASSLEPGANSPLHF. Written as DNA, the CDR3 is TGCGCCAGCAGCTTGGAACCAGGGGCAAATTCACCCCTCCACTTT.

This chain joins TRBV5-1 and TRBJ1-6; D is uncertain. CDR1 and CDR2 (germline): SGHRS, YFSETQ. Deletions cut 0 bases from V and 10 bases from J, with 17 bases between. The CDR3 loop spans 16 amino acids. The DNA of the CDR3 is TGCGCCAGCAGCTTGGCCATTCCTGATTATCGGTCACCCCTCCACTTT. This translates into CASSLAIPDYRSPLHF.

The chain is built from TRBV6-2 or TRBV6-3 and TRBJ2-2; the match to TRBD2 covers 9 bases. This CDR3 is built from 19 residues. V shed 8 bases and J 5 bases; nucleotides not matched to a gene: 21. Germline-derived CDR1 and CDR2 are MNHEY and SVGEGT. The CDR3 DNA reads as TGTGCCAGCTGCCCCCACAAAGGGGGCGGGAGGGCCTGGACCGGGGAGCTGTTTTTT. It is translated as CASCPHKGGGRAWTGELFF.

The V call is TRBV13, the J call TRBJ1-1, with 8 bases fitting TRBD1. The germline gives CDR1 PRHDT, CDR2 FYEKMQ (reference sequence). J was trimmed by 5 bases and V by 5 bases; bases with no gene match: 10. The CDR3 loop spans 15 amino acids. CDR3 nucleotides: TGTGCCAGCAGCACAAGACAGGGGTTGGCGACTGAAGCTTTCTTT. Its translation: CASSTRQGLATEAFF.

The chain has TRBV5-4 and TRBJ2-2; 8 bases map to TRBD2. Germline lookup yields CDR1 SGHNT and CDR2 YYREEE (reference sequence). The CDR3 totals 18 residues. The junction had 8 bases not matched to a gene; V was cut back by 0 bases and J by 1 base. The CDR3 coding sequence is TGTGCCAGCAGCTTGGGAAGAAGCGGGAGCTTGAACACCGGGGAGCTGTTTTTT. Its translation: CASSLGRSGSLNTGELFF.

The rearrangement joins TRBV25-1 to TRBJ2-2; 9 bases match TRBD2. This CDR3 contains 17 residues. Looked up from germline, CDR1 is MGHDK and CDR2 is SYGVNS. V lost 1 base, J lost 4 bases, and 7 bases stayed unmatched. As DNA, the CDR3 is TGTGCCAGCAGTGAATTGAGCGGGGGGCCGCTCACCGGGGAGCTGTTTTTT. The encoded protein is CASSELSGGPLTGELFF.

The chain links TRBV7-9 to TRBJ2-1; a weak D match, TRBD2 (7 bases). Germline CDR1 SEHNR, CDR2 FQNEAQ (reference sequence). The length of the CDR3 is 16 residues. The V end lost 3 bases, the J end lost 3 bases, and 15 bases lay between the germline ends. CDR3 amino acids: CASSFRGLAVYNEQFF. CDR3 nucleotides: TGTGCCAGCAGCTTCCGGGGGCTAGCGGTCTACAATGAGCAGTTCTTC.

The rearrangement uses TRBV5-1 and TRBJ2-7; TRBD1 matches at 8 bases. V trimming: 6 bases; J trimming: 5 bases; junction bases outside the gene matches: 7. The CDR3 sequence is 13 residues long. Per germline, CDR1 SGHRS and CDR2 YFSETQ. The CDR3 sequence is CASNPTGADEQYF. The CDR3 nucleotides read TGCGCCAGCAACCCGACAGGGGCGGACGAGCAGTACTTC. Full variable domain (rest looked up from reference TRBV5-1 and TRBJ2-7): KAGVTQTPRYLIKTRGQQVTLSCSPISGHRSVSWYQQTPGQGLQFLFEYFSETQRNKGNFPGRFSGRQFSNSRSEMNVSTLELGDSALYLCASNPTGADEQYFGPGTRLTVT.

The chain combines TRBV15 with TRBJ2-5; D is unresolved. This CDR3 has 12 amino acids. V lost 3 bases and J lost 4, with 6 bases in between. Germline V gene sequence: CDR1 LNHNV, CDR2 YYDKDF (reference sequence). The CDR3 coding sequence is TGTGCCACCAGCAGGTCAGGAGAGACCCAGTACTTC. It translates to CATSRSGETQYF. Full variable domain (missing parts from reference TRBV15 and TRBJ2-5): DAMVIQNPRYQVTQFGKPVTLSCSQTLNHNVMYWYQQKSSQAPKLLFHYYDKDFNNEADTPDNFQSRRPNTSFCFLDIRSPGLGDTAMYLCATSRSGETQYFGPGTRLLVL.

CDR3 coding DNA: TGTGCCAGCAGCTTGAGGACTAGCGGGACTGGGGATACGCAGTATTTT. Translation gives CASSLRTSGTGDTQYF. The genes are TRBV5-6 and TRBJ2-3; 12 bases map to TRBD2. The ends lost 1 base at V and 6 bases at J; junction bases unmatched: 6. The CDR3 covers 16 residues. CDR1 SGHDT and CDR2 YYEEEE come from the germline V gene.

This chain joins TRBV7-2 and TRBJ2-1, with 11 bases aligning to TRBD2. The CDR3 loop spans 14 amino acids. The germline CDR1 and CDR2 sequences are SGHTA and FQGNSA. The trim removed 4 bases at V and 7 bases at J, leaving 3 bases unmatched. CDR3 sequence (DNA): TGTGCCAGCAGCTCTCGGACTAGCGGGAATGAGCAGTTCTTC. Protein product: CASSSRTSGNEQFF.

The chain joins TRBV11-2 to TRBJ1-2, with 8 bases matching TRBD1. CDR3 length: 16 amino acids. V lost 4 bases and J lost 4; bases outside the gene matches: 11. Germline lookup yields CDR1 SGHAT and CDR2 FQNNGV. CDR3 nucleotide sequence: TGTGCCAGCAGCTCAACCGGGACAGGTGACGTCTATGGCTACACCTTC. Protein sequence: CASSSTGTGDVYGYTF. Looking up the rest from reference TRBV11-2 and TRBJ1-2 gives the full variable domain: EAGVAQSPRYKIIEKRQSVAFWCNPISGHATLYWYQQILGQGPKLLIQFQNNGVVDDSQLPKDRFSAERLKGVDSTLKIQPAKLEDSAVYLCASSSTGTGDVYGYTFGSGTRLTVV.

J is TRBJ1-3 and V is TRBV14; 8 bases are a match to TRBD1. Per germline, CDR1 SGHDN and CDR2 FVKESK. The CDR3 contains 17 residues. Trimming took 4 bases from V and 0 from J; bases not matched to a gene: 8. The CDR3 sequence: CASSRSRDRSSGNTIYF. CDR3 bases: TGTGCCAGCAGCCGAAGCCGGGACAGGTCCTCTGGAAACACCATATATTTT.

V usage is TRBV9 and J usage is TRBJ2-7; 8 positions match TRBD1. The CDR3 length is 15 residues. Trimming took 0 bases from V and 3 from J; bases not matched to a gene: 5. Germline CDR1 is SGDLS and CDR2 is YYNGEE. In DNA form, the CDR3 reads TGTGCCAGCAGCGTAGGGGGGACAGGAGTCTACGAGCAGTACTTC. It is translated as CASSVGGTGVYEQYF.

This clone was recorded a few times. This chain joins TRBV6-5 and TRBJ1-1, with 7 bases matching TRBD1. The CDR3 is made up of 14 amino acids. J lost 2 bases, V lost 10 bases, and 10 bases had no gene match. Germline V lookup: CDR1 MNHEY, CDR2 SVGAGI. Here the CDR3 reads CANSAGTANTEAFF. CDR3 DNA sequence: TGTGCCAACAGCGCCGGGACAGCTAACACTGAAGCTTTCTTT.

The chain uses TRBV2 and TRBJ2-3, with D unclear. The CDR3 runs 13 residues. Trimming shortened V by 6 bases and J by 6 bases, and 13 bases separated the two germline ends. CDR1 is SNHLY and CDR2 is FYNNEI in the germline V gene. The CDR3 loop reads CASRGSTWDTQYF. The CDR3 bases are TGTGCCAGCAGAGGTAGCACGTGGGATACGCAGTATTTT.

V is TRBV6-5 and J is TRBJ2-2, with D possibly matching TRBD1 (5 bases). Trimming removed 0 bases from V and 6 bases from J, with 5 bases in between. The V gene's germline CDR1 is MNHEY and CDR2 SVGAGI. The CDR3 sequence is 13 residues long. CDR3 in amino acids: CASSYSRAGELFF. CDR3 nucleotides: TGTGCCAGCAGTTACTCCAGGGCCGGGGAGCTGTTTTTT.

CDR3 amino acids: CASRLQGAKNIQYF. In DNA, the CDR3 is TGTGCCAGCAGGCTACAGGGTGCCAAAAACATTCAGTACTTC. J is TRBJ2-4 and V is TRBV6-6, with D perhaps matching TRBD1 (6 bases). The CDR3 totals 14 residues. The V end was cut by 6 bases, the J end by 1 base, with 10 bases between. Germline lookup yields CDR1 MNHNY and CDR2 SVGAGI (reference sequence).

CDR3 sequence: CASSQDPAGVADTQYF. As DNA, the CDR3 is TGTGCCAGCAGCCAAGATCCAGCGGGAGTGGCAGATACGCAGTATTTT. The V and J genes are TRBV4-2 and TRBJ2-3; 8 bases align to TRBD2. V was clipped by 0 bases and J by 4 bases; unmatched bases: 6. Germline-derived CDR1 and CDR2 are LGHNA and YNFKEQ. The CDR3 length is 16 residues.

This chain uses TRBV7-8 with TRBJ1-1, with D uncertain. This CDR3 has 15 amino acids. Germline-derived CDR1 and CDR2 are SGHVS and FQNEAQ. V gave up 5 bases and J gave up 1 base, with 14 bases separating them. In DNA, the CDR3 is TGTGCCAGCAGCCAAACCCTACGGGAGAACACTGAAGCTTTCTTT. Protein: CASSQTLRENTEAFF. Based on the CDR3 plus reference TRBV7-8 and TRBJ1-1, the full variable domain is GAGVSQSPRYKVAKRGQDVALRCDPISGHVSLFWYQQALGQGPEFLTYFQNEAQLDKSGLPSDRFFAERPEGSVSTLKIQRTQQEDSAVYLCASSQTLRENTEAFFGQGTRLTVV.

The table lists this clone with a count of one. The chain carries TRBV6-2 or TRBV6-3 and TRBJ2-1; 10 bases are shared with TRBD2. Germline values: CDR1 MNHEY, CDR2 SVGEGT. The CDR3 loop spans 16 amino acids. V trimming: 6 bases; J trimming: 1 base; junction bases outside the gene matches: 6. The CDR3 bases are TGTGCCAGCAGCTTTCTAGCGGGAGTTTCCTACAATGAGCAGTTCTTC. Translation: CASSFLAGVSYNEQFF.

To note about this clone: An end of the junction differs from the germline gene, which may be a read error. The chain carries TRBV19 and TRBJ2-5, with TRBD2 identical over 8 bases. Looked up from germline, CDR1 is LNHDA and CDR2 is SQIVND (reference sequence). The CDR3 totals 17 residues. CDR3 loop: CASRIEVWGLVRETQYF. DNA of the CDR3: TGTGCCAGTAGAATAGAGGTTTGGGGACTAGTCCGGGAGACCCAGTACTTC. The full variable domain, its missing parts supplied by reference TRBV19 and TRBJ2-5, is DGGITQSPKYLFRKEGQNVTLSCEQNLNHDAMYWYRQDPGQGLRLIYYSQIVNDFQKGDIAEGYSVSREKKESFPLTVTSAQKNPTAFYLCASRIEVWGLVRETQYFGPGTRLLVL.

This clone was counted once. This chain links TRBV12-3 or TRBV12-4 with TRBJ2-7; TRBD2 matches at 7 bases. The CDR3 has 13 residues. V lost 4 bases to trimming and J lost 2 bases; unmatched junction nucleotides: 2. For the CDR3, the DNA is TGTGCCAGCAGTTGGGAGGGCCCCTACGAGCAGTACTTC. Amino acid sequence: CASSWEGPYEQYF.

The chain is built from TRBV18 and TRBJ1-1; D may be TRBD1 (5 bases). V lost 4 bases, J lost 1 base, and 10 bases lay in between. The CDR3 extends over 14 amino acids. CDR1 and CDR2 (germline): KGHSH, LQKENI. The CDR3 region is CASSRDSKNTEAFF. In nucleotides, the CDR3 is TGTGCCAGCTCACGCGACAGCAAGAACACTGAAGCTTTCTTT.

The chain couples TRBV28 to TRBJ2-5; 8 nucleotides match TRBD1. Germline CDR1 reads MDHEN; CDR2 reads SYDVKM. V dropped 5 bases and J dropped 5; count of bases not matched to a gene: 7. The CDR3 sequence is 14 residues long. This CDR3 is CASSPQGAGETQYF. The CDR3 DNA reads TGTGCCAGCAGTCCTCAGGGGGCGGGGGAGACCCAGTACTTC.

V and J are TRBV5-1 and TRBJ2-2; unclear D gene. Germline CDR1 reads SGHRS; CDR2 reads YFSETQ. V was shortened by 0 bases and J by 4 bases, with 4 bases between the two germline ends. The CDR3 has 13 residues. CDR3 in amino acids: CASSLVATGELFF. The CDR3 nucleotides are TGCGCCAGCAGCTTGGTGGCCACCGGGGAGCTGTTTTTT.